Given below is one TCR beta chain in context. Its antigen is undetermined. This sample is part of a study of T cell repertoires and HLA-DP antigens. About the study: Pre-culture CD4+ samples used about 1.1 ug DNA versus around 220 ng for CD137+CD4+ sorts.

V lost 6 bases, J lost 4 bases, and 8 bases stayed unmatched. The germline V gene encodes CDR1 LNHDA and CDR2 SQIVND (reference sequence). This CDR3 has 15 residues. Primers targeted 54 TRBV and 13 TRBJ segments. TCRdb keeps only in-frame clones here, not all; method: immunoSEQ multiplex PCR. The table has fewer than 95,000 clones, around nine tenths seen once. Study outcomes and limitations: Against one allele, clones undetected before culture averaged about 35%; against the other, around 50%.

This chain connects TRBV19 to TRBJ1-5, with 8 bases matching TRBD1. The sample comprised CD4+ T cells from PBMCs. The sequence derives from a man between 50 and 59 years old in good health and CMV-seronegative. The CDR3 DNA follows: TGTGCCAGTAGCACACGGGGACAGGTGAATCAGCCCCAGCATTTT. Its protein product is CASSTRGQVNQPQHF. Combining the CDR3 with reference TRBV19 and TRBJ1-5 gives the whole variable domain DGGITQSPKYLFRKEGQNVTLSCEQNLNHDAMYWYRQDPGQGLRLIYYSQIVNDFQKGDIAEGYSVSREKKESFPLTVTSAQKNPTAFYLCASSTRGQVNQPQHFGDGTRLSIL.